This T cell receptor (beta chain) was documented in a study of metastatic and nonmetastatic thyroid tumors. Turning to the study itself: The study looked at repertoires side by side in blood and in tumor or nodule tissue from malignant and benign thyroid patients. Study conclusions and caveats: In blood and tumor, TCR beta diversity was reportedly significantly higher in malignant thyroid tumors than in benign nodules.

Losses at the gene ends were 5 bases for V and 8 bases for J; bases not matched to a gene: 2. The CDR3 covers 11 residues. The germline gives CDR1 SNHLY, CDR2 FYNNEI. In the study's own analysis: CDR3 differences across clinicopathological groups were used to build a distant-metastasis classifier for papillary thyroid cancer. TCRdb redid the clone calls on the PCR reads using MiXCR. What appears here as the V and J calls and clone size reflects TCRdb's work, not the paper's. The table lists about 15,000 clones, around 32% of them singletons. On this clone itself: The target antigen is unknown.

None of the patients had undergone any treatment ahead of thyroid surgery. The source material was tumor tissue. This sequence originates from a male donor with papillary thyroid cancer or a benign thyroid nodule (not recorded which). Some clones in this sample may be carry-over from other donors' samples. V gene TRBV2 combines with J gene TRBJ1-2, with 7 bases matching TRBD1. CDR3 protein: CASSRTGGYTF. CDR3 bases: TGTGCCAGCAGTCGGACAGGAGGCTACACCTTC.